The present entry profiles one T cell receptor (beta chain) with its context. The junction departs from the called germline gene at one end, perhaps through a read error. As processed by the authors: Amplification of reference gene primers provided the estimated nucleated cell counts. Sequenced by immunoSEQ multiplex PCR; TCRdb stores in-frame clones only, minus some. V, J and clone size derive from that table, while D and trimming were established from the DNA sequence. The sample includes around 180,000 clones, 88% of them seen just once. The CDR3 loop spans 14 amino acids. Germline-derived CDR1 and CDR2 are GTSNPN and SVGIG (reference sequence). This entry comes from a study of blood T cell repertoires in COVID-19. For the study at large: Sites in the United States, Italy and Spain provided acute and convalescent COVID-19 samples. The analysed material was cDNA or gDNA that came from T cells, B-cell-depleted T cells, or PBMCs.

The sequence was obtained from a man in his sixties with acute or convalescent COVID-19. The sequenced material came from peripheral blood. The V and J genes are TRBV30 and TRBJ1-2, with TRBD1 matching 10 bases. CDR3 amino acids: CAGRGQGLFYGYTF. As DNA, the CDR3 is TGTGCCGGGAGGGGACAGGGGCTCTTCTATGGCTACACCTTC.